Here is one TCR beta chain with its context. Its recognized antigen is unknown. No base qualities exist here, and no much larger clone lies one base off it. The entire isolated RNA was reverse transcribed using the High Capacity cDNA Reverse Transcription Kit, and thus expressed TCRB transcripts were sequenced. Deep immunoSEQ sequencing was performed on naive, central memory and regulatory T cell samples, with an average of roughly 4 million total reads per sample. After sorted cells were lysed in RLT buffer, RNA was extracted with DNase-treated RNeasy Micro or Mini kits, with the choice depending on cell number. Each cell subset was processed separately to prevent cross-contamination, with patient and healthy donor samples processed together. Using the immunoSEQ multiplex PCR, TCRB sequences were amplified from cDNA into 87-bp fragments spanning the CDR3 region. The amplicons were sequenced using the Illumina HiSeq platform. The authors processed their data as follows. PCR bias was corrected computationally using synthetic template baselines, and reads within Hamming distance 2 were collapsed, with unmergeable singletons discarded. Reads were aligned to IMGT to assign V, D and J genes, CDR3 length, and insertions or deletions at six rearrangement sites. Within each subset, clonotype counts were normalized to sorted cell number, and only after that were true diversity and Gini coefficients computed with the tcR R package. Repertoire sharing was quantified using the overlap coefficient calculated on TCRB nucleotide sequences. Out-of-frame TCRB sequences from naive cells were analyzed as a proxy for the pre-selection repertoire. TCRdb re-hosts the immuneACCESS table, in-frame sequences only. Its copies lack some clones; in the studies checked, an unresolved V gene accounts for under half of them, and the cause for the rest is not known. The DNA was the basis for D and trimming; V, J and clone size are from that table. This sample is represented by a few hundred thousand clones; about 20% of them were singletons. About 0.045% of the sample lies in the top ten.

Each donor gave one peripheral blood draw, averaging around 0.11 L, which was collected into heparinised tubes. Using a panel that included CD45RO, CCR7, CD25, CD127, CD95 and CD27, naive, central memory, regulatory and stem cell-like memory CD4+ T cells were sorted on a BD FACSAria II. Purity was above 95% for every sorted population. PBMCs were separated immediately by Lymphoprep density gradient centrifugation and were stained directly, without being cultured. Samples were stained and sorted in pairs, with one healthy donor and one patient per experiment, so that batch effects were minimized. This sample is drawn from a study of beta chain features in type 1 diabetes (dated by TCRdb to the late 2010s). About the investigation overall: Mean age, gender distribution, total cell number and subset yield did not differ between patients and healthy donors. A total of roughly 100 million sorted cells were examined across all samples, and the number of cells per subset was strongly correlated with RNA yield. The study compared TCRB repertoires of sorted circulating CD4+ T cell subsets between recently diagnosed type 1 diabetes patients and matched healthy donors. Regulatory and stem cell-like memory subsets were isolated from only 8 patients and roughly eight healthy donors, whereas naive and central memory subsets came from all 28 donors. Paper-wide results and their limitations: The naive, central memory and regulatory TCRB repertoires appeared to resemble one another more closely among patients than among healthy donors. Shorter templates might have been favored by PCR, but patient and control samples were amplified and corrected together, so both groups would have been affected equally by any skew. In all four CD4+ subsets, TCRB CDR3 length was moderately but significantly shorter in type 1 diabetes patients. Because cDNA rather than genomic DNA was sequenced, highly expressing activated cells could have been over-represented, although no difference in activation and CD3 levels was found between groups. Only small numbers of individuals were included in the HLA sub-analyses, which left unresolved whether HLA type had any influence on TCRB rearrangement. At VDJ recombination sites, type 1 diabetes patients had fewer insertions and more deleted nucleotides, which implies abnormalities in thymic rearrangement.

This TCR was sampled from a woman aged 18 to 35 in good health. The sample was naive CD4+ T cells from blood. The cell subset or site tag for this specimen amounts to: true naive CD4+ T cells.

The nucleotides are TGTGCCAGCAAACCGGGGGGGACCTATGGCTACACCTTC. This sequence encodes CASKPGGTYGYTF. The sequence is built from TRBV19 and TRBJ1-2, and perhaps TRBD1 as D gene, on 5 matching bases. The CDR3 goes from the cysteine to the phenylalanine over 13 residues. Only the CDR3 DNA stays, 39 bases, in frame from base 1. The germline V gene (reference sequence) specifies LNHDA as CDR1 and SQIVND as CDR2. V is cut by 9 bases and J by 4 bases, and the space between the germline ends is 15 bases.